This is a list of T cell receptor beta chains from one sample in a study of post-analysis software for immune sequencing data. MiXCR, run by TCRdb on the PCR reads, gives a single entry per CDR3 protein. Here the sample spans some 800,000 distinct CDR3 sequences, approximately 44% being singletons. Source material: blood. Receptors were obtained from a girl between 10 and 17 years old with multiple sclerosis. The CDR3 runs from the conserved cysteine through the conserved F or W. The order of the fields is D gene, clone size, V gene, J gene, CDR3 DNA, CDR3 protein. The D gene is left open where the match is weak. Clone size appears in some rows only: once, few, many, or a class for an expanded clone.

>TRBD1|-|TRBV24-1|TRBJ2-1
TGTGCCGCCAGTGATTTGCAGGGGGAACAGTTCTTC
CAASDLQGEQFF
>TRBD2|-|TRBV7-9|TRBJ2-4
TGTGCCAGCAGCTTAGTAGCGGGTAAAAACATTCAGTACTTC
CASSLVAGKNIQYF
>-|-|TRBV27|TRBJ1-2
TGTGCCAGCAGTACCTACAGGGACGTCCTTGGCTACACCTTC
CASSTYRDVLGYTF
>TRBD2|-|TRBV28|TRBJ2-1
TGTGCCAGCAGTTTCGGGGGGACTAGCGGGACCTCCTACAATGAGCAGTTCTTC
CASSFGGTSGTSYNEQFF
>TRBD2|-|TRBV20-1|TRBJ2-7
TGCAGTGCTAGAGAGCTAGCGGGAGTAAACGAGCAGTACTTC
CSARELAGVNEQYF
>TRBD1|-|TRBV20-1|TRBJ1-1
TGCAGTCAGGACAGGGGGCGTCCGTCTGAAGCTTTCTTT
CSQDRGRPSEAFF
>-|-|TRBV12-3/TRBV12-4|TRBJ2-3
TGTGCCAGCAGCCTCTTCCAAGCTAGCACAGATACGCAGTATTTT
CASSLFQASTDTQYF
>TRBD1|-|TRBV5-1|TRBJ2-7
TGCGCCAGCAGCACGGACAGGGCTACCTACGAGCAGTACTTC
CASSTDRATYEQYF
>-|-|TRBV10-3|TRBJ2-3
TGTGCCATCAGTGCTTCAGGGCCTGACAATACGCAGTATTTT
CAISASGPDNTQYF
>-|-|TRBV20-1|TRBJ2-7
TGCAGTGCTAGACCCGAGGGCCCCTACGAGCAGTACTTC
CSARPEGPYEQYF
>-|many|TRBV12-3/TRBV12-4|TRBJ2-5
TGTGCCAGCAGTTCGGGGAGGGAGACCCAGTACTTC
CASSSGRETQYF